This T cell receptor beta chain came from a study of blood T cell repertoires in COVID-19. About the research overall: COVID-19 samples from acute and convalescent phases originated in the United States, Italy and Spain. Sample material is recorded as cDNA or gDNA derived from T cells, B-cell-depleted T cells, or PBMCs.

There are a few counts of this clone. Per germline, CDR1 MNHEY and CDR2 SVGAGI. This CDR3 comprises 15 residues. Trimming removed 4 bases from V and 5 bases from J; junction bases left unmatched: 8. Original methodology: Amplifying reference gene primers gave estimates of nucleated cell counts. Using immunoSEQ multiplex PCR, the repertoire was profiled, and TCRdb retains in-frame clones only, with some absent. Clonal size and the V and J genes are those of that table, whereas D and trimming came from the DNA. The sample holds 160,000 or so clones; 86% are singletons and the top ten take roughly 4.1%. The sample taken for sequencing was peripheral blood. The chain recombines TRBV6-5 with TRBJ1-2; 9 bases fit TRBD1. The clonotype was recovered from a woman aged 70-85 years with acute or convalescent COVID-19. CDR3 protein: CASSWDRDPGYGYTF. DNA of the CDR3: TGTGCCAGCAGTTGGGACAGGGACCCCGGGTATGGCTACACCTTC.